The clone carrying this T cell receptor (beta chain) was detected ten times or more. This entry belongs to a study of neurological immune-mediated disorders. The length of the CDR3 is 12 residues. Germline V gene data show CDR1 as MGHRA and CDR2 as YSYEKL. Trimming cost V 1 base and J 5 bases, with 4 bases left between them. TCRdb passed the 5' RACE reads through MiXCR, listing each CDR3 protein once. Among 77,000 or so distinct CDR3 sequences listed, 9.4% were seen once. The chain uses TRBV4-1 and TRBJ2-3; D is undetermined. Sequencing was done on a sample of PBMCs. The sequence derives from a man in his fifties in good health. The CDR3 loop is CASSQVEDTQYF. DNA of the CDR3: TGCGCCAGCAGCCAAGTAGAAGATACGCAGTATTTT.